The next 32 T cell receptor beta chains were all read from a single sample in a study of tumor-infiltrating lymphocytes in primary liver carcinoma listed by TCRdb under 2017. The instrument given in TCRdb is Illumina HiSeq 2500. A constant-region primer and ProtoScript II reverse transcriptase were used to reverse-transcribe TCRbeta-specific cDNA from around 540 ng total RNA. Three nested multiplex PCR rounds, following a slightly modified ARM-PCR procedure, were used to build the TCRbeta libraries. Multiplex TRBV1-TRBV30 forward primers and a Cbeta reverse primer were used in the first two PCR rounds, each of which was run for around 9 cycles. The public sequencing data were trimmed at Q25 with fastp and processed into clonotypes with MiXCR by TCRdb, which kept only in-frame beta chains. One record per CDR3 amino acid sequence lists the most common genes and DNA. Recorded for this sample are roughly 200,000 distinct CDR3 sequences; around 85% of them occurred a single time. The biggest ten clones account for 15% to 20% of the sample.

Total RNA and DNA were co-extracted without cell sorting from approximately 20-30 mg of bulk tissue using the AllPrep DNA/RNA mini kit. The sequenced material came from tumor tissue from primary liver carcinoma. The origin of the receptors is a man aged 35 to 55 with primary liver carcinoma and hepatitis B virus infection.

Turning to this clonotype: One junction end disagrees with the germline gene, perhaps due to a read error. The DNA for the CDR3 is TGTGGCAGCAGACCTCTTAGAGGGGGCTTCTTTGGGGCCAACGTCCTGACTTTC. Protein: CGSRPLRGGFFGANVLTF. V is TRBV6-1 and J is TRBJ2-6; TRBD1 agrees at 7 bases. The CDR3 sequence is 18 residues long. Germline CDR1 and CDR2: MNHNS and SASEGT.

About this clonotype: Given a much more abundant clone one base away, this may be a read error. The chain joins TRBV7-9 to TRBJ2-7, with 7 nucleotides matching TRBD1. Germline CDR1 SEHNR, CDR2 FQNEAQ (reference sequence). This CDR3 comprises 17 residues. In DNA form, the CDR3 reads TGTGCCAGCAGCTTACCCCACTTAATGGGACAGCCCTACGAGCATTACTTC. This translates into CASSLPHLMGQPYEHYF.

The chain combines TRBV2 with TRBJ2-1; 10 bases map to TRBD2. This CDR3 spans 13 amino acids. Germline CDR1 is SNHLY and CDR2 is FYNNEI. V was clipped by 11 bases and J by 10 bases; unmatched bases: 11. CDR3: CAASSGSSWEQFF. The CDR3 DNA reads TGTGCCGCGTCTAGCGGGAGCTCATGGGAGCAGTTCTTC.

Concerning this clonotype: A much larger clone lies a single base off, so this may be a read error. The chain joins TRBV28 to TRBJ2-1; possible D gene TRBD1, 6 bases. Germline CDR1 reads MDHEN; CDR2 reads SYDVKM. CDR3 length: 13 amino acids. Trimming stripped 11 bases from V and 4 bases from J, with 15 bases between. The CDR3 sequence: CAATGPLYNEQFF. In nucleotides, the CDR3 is TGTGCCGCAACAGGGCCCCTATACAATGAGCAGTTCTTC.

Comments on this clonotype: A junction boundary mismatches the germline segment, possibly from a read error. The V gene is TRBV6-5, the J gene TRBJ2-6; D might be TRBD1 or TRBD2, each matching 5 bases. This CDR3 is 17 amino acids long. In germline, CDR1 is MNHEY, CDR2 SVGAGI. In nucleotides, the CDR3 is TGTGCCAACACTTACGGAGGCAGTTCCTCTGGGGCCAACGTCCAGACTTTC. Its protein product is CANTYGGSSSGANVQTF.

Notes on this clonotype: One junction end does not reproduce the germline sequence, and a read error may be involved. CDR3 DNA: TGTACCAGCAGCTTTCCCGGGACTAGCGGTACCAAAAAGATTCAGTACTTT. It translates to CTSSFPGTSGTKKIQYF. The V gene is TRBV11-1, the J gene TRBJ2-4, with TRBD2 matching over 11 bases. The CDR3 has 17 residues. Per the germline V gene, CDR1 is SGHAT and CDR2 is FQDESV (reference sequence).

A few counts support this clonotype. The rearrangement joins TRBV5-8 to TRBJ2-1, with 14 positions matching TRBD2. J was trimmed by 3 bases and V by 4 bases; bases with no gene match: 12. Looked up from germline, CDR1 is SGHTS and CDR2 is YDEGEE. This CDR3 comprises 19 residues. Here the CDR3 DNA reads TGTGCCAGCAGCCTGGTCGGACTAGCGGGAGGAGGGTACTACAATGAGCAGTTCTTC. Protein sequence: CASSLVGLAGGGYYNEQFF.

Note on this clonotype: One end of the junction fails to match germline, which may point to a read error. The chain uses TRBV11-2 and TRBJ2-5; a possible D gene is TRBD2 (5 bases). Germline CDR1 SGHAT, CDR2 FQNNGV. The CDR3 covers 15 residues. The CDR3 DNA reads TGTGTCAGCAGCTTAACCCCCCAAGACGGGGTGACCCAGTATTTC. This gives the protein CVSSLTPQDGVTQYF.

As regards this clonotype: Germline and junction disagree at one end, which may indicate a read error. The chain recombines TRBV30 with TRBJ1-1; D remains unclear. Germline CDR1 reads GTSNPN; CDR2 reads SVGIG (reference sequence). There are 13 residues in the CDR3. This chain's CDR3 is CAWNPSTYTDALF. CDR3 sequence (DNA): TGTGCCTGGAATCCGTCCACGTACACTGATGCTTTATTT.

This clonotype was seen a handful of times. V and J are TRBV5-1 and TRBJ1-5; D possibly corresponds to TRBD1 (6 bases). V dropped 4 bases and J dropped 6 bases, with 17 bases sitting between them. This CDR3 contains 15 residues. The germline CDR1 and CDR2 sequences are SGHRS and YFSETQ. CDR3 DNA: TGCGCCAGCAGCCCCGGGGGGGGCGCCGCTCAGCCCCAGCATTTT. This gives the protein CASSPGGGAAQPQHF.

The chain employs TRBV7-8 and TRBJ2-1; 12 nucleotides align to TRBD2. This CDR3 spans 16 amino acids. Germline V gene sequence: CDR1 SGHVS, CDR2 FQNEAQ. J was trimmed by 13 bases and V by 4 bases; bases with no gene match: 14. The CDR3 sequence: CASSYLAGGSYSEQFF. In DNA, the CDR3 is TGTGCCAGCAGCTATCTAGCGGGAGGGTCCTACAGTGAACAGTTCTTC.

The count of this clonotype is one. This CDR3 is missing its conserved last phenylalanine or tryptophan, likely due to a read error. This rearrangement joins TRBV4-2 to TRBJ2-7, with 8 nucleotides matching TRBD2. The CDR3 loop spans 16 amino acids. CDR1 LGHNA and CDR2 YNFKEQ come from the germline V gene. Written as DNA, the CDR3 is TGTGCCAGCAGTCAAGATAGGGCTAGCGGGTACTACAAGCAGTACTTG. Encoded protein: CASSQDRASGYYKQYL.

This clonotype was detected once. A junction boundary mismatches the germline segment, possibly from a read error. CDR3 DNA sequence: TGTACCATCAGCCCCCCGGGCCGGGCAGATATGCAGTATTTT. Encoded protein: CTISPPGRADMQYF. The chain recombines TRBV11-2 with TRBJ2-3; D unresolved. Germline loops: CDR1 SGHAT, CDR2 FQNNGV. The CDR3 has 14 residues.

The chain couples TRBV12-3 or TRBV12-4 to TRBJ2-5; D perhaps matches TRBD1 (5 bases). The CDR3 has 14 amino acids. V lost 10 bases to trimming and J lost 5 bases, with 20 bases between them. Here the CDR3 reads CANNFSGNEETQYF. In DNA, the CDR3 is TGTGCCAACAATTTTTCAGGGAATGAGGAGACCCAGTACTTC.

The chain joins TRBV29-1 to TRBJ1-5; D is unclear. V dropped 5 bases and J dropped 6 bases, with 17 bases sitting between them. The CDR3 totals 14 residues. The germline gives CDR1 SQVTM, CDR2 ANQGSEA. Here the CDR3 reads CSVSEGRTGQPQHF. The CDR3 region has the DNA TGCAGCGTTTCCGAAGGACGAACCGGTCAGCCCCAGCATTTT.

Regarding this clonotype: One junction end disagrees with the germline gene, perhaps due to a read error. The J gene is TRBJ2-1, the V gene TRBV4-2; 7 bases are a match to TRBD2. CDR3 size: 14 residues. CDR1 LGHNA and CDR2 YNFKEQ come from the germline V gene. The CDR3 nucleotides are TGTACCAGTAGCCAAGGACTAGAAACGAATGAACAGTTCTTC. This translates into CTSSQGLETNEQFF.

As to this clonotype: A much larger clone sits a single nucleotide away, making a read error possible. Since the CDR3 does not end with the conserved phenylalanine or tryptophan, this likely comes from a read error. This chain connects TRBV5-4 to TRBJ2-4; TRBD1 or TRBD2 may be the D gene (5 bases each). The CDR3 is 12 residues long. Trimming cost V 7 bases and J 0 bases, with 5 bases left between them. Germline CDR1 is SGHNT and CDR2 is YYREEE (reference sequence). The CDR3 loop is CASGTAKNIQYL. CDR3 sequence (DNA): TGTGCCAGCGGGACAGCCAAAAACATTCAGTACTTG.

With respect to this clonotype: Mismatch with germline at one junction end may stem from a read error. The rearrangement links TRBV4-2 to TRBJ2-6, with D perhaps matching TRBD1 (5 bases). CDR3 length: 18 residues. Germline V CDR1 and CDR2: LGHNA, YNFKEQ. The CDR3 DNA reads TGTGCCAGCGGCCAAGAAACCCGTGCCTTAACTGGGGCCGACGTCCTGACTTTC. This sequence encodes CASGQETRALTGADVLTF.

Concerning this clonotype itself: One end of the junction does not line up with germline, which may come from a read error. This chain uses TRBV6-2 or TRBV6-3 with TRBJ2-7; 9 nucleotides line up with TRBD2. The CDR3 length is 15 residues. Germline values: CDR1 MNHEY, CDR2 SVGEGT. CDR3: CVSSITTSGGYEQYF. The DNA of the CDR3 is TGTGTCAGCAGCATTACGACTAGCGGAGGGTACGAGCAGTACTTC.

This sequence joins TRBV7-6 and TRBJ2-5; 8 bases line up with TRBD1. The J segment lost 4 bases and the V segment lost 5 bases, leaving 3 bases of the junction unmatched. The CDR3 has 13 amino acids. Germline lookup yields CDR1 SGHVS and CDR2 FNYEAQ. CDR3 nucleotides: TGTGCCAGCAGCCAGGGACAGGCAGAGACCCAGTACTTC. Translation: CASSQGQAETQYF.

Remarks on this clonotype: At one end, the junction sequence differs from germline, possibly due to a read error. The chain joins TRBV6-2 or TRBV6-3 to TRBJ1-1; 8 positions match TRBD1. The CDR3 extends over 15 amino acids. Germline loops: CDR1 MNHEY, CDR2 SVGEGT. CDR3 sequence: CGSGSQGACTTEAFF. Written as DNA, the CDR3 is TGTGGCAGCGGTTCGCAGGGGGCATGCACGACTGAAGCTTTCTTT.

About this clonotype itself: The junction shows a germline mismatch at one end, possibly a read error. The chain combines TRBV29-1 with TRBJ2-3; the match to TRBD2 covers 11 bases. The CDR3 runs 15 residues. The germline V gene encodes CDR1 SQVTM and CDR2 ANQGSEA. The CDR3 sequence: CSVSGTSGRGDTRYF. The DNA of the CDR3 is TGCAGCGTCTCCGGGACTAGCGGTCGGGGTGATACGCGGTATTTT.

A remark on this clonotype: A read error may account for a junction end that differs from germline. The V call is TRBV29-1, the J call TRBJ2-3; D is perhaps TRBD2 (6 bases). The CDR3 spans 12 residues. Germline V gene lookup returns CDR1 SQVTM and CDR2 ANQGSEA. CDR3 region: CSVMLGGDAQYF. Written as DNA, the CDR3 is TGCAGCGTTATGTTGGGGGGAGATGCGCAGTATTTT.

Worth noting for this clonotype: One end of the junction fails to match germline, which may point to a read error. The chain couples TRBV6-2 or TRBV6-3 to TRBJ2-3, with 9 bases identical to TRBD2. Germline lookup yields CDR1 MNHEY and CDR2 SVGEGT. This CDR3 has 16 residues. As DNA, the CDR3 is TGTGCCAGCAGTTACTTGGCTAGCGGGATCACAAATACGCAGTATTTT. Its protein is CASSYLASGITNTQYF.

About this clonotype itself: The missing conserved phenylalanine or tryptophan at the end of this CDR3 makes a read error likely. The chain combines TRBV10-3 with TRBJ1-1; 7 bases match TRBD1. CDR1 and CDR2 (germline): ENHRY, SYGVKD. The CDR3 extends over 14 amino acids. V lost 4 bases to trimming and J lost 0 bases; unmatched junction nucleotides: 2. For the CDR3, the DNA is TGTGCCATCAGTGGACAGGGTCTGAACACTGAAGCTTTCCTT. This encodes CAISGQGLNTEAFL.

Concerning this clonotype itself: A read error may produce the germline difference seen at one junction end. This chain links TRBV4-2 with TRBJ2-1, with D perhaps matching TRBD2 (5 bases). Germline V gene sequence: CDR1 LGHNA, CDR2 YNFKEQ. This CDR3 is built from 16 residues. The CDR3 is CASSQDGGRTYNEQLF. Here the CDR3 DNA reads TGTGCCAGCAGCCAAGATGGAGGTAGGACCTACAATGAGCAGTTATTC.

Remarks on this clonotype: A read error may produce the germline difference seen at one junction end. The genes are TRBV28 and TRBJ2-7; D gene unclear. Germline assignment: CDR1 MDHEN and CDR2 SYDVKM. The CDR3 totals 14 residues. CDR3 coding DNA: TGTACCAGCAGTTTCCAAGTAAACTCCTACGAGCAGTACTTC. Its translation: CTSSFQVNSYEQYF. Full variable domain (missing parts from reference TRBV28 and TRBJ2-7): DVKVTQSSRYLVKRTGEKVFLECVQDMDHENMFWYRQDPGLGLRLIYFSYDVKMKEKGDIPEGYSVSREKKERFSLILESASTNQTSMYLCTSSFQVNSYEQYFGPGTRLTVT.

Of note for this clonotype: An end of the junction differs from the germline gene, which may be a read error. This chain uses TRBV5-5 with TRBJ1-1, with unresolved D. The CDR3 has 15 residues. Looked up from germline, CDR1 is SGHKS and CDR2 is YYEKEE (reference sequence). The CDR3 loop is CVSSHEGEWYTEAFF. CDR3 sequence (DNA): TGTGTCAGCAGCCATGAGGGTGAATGGTACACTGAAGCTTTCTTT.

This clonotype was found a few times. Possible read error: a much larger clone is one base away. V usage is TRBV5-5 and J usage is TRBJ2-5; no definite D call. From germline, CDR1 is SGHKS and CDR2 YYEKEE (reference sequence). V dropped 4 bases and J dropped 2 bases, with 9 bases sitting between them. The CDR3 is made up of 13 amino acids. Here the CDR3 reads CASSDRLQETQYF. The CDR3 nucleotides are TGTGCCAGCAGCGACCGGTTACAAGAGACCCAGTACTTC.

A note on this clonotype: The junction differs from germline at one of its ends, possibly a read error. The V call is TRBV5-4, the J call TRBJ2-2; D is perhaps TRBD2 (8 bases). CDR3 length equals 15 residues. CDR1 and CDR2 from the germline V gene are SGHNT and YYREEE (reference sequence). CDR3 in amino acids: CVSNSTSATTGEPFF. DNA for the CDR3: TGTGTCAGCAACTCGACTAGCGCTACCACAGGGGAGCCGTTTTTT.

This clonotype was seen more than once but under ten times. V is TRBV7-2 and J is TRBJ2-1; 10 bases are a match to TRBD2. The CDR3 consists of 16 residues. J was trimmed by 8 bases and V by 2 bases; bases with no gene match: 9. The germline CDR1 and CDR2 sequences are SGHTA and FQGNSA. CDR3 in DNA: TGTGCCAGCAGCTTAAGTTGGGCTAGCGGGAGCGATGAGCAGTTCTTC. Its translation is CASSLSWASGSDEQFF.

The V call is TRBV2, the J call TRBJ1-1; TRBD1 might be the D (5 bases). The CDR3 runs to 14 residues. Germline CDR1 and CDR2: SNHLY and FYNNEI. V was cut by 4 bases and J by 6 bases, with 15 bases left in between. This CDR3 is CASSAPGGVAEAFF. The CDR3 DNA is TGTGCCAGCAGTGCACCGGGGGGGGTCGCTGAAGCTTTCTTT.